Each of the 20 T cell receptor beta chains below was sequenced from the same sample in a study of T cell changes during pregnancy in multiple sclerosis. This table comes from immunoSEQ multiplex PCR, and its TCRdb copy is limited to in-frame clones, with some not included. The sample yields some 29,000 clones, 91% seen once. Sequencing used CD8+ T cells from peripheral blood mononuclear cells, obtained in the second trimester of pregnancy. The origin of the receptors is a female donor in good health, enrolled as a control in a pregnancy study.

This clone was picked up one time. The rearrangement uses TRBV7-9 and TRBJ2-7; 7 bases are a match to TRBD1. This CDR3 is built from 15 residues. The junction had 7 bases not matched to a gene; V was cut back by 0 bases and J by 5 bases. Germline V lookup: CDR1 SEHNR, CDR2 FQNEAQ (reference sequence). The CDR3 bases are TGTGCCAGCAGCTTAGCTTCGGGGACAGATCACGAGCAGTACTTC. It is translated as CASSLASGTDHEQYF. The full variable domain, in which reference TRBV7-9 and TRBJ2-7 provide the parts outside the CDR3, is DTGVSQNPRHKITKRGQNVTFRCDPISEHNRLYWYRQTLGQGPEFLTYFQNEAQLEKSRLLSDRFSAERPKGSFSTLEIQRTEQGDSAMYLCASSLASGTDHEQYFGPGTRLTVT.

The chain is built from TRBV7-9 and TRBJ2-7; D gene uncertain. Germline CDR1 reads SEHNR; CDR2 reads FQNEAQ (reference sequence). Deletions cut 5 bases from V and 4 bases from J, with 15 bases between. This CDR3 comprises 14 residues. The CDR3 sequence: CASSPVLSPYEQYF. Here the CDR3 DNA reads TGTGCCAGCAGCCCTGTCCTTAGTCCATACGAGCAGTACTTC.

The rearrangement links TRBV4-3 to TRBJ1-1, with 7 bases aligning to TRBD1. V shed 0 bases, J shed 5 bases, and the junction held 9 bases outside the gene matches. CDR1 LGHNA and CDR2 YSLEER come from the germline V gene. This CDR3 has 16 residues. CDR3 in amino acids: CASSQDNRGGGTEAFF. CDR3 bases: TGCGCCAGCAGCCAAGACAACAGGGGAGGCGGGACTGAAGCTTTCTTT.

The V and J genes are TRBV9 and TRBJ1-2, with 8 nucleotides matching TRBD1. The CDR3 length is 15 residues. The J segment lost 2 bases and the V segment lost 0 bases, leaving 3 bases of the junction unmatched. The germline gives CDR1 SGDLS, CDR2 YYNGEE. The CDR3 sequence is CASSVARTGNYGYTF. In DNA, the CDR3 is TGTGCCAGCAGCGTAGCTCGGACAGGGAACTATGGCTACACCTTC.

In nucleotides, the CDR3 is TGTGCCAGCAGCTTTCGTACTAGGGAGACCCAGTACTTC. Encoded protein: CASSFRTRETQYF. This chain uses TRBV7-9 with TRBJ2-5; D perhaps matches TRBD2 (5 bases). Trimming pared 3 bases from V and 5 bases from J, leaving 10 bases between. The CDR3 covers 13 residues. Germline V lookup: CDR1 SEHNR, CDR2 FQNEAQ (reference sequence). The full variable domain, rest sourced from reference TRBV7-9 and TRBJ2-5, is DTGVSQNPRHKITKRGQNVTFRCDPISEHNRLYWYRQTLGQGPEFLTYFQNEAQLEKSRLLSDRFSAERPKGSFSTLEIQRTEQGDSAMYLCASSFRTRETQYFGPGTRLLVL.

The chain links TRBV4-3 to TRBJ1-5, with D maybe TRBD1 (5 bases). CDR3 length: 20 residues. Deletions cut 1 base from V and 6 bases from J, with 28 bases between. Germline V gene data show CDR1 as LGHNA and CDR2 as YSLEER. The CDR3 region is CASSQAYLFRPGEGGQPQHF. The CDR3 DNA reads TGCGCCAGCAGCCAAGCGTATCTCTTTCGGCCGGGGGAAGGAGGTCAGCCCCAGCATTTT.

DNA for the CDR3: TGTGCCAGCAGCTTCTACAGGGGAGCCTACGAGCAGTACTTC. It yields the protein CASSFYRGAYEQYF. The rearrangement joins TRBV7-2 to TRBJ2-7; 7 nucleotides match TRBD1. CDR3 length: 14 residues. CDR1 and CDR2 from the germline V gene are SGHTA and FQGNSA. V was pared by 3 bases and J by 2 bases, with 4 bases of the junction left unmatched.

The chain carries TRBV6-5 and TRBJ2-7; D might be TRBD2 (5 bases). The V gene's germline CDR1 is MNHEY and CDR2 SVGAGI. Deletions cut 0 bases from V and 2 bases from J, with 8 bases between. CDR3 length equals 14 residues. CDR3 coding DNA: TGTGCCAGCAGTTACTCGGCCGGGGCCTACGAGCAGTACTTC. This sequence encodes CASSYSAGAYEQYF.

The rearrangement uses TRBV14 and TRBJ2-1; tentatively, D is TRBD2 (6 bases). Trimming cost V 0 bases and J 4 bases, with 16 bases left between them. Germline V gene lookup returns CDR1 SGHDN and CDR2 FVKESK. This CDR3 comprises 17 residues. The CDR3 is CASSQDRGSLLYNEQFF. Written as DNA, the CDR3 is TGTGCCAGCAGCCAAGATCGGGGGTCCCTACTATACAATGAGCAGTTCTTC.

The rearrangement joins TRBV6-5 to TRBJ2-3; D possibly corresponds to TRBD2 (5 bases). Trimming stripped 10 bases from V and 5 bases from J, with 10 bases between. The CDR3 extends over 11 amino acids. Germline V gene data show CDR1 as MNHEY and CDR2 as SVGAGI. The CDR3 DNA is TGTGCCACCCGAGGAGGAGATACGCAGTATTTT. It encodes CATRGGDTQYF.

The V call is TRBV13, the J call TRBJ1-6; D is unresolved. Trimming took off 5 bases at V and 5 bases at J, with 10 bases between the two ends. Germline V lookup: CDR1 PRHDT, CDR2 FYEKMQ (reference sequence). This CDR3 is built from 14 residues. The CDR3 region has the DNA TGTGCCAGCAGCCCACGGTCGGATAATTCACCCCTCCACTTT. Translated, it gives CASSPRSDNSPLHF.

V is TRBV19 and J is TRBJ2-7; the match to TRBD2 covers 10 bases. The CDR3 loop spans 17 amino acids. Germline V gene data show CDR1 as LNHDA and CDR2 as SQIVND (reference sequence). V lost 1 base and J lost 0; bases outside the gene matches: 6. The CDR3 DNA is TGTGCCAGTAGTATAGGTAGCGGGGGGCTTACCTCCTACGAGCAGTACTTC. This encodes CASSIGSGGLTSYEQYF.

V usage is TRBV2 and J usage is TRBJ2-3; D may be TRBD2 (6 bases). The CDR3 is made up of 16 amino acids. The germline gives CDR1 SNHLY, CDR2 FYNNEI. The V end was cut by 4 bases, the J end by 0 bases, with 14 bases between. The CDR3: CASSVGWEVSTDTQYF. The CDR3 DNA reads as TGTGCCAGCAGTGTCGGGTGGGAGGTTAGCACAGATACGCAGTATTTT. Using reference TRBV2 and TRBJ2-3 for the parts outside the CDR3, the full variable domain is EPEVTQTPSHQVTQMGQEVILRCVPISNHLYFYWYRQILGQKVEFLVSFYNNEISEKSEIFDDQFSVERPDGSNFTLKIRSTKLEDSAMYFCASSVGWEVSTDTQYFGPGTRLTVL.

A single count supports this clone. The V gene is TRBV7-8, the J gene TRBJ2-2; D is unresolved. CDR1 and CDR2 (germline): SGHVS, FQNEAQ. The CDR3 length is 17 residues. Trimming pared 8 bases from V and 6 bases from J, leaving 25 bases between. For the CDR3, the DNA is TGTGCCAGCTCCCCGGCTCCCCCGGCGGTTGCGGCCGGGGAGCTGTTTTTT. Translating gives CASSPAPPAVAAGELFF. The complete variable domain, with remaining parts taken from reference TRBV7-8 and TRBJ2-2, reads GAGVSQSPRYKVAKRGQDVALRCDPISGHVSLFWYQQALGQGPEFLTYFQNEAQLDKSGLPSDRFFAERPEGSVSTLKIQRTQQEDSAVYLCASSPAPPAVAAGELFFGEGSRLTVL.

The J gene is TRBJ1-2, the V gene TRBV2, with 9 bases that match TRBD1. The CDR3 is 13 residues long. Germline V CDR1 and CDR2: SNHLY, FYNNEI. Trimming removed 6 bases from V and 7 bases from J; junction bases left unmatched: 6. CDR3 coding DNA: TGTGCCAGCAGGGGGACAGGGTTGAGTGGCTACACCTTC. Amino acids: CASRGTGLSGYTF.

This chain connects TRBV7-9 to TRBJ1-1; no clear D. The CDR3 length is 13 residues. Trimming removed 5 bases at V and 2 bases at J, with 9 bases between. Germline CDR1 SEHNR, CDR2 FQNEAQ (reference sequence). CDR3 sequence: CASSATGNTEAFF. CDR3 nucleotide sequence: TGTGCCAGCAGCGCGACGGGTAACACTGAAGCTTTCTTT. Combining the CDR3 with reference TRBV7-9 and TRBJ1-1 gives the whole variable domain DTGVSQNPRHKITKRGQNVTFRCDPISEHNRLYWYRQTLGQGPEFLTYFQNEAQLEKSRLLSDRFSAERPKGSFSTLEIQRTEQGDSAMYLCASSATGNTEAFFGQGTRLTVV.

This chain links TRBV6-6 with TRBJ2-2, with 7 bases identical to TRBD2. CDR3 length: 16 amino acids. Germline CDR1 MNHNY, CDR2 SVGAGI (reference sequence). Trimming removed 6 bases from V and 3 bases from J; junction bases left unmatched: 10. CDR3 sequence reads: CASRDVGGADTGELFF. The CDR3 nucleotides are TGTGCCAGCAGGGATGTGGGAGGGGCGGACACCGGGGAGCTGTTTTTT.

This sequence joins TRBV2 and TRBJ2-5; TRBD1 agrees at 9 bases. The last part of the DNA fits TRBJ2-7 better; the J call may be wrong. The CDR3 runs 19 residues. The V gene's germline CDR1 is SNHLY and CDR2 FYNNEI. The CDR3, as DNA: TGTGCCAGCAGTGAAGCGCCCTGGACAGGGGATAGATCAAGCTACGAGCAGTACTTC. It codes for CASSEAPWTGDRSSYEQYF.

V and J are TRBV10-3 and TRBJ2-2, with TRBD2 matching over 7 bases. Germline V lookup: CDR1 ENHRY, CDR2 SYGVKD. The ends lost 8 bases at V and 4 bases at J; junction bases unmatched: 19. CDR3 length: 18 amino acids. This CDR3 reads CAISFPFESGGTTGELFF. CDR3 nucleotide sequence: TGTGCCATCTCGTTCCCCTTCGAGTCGGGGGGAACCACCGGGGAGCTGTTTTTT.

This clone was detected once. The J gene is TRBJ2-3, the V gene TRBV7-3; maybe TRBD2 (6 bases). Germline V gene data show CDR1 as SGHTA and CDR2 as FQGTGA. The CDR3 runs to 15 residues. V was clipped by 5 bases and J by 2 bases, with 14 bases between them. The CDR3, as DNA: TGTGCCAGCAGCGCAACGGGGGTTGTCACAGATACGCAGTATTTT. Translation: CASSATGVVTDTQYF.